This paragraph reports one T cell receptor (beta chain). What it binds is unknown. Specified treatment: approximately nine-day PBMC culture with coronavirus spike peptide pools or control peptides (ViraFEST assay). The data stem from a study of vaccination and CD4 T cells after COVID-19. Study-level results: Spike mono-reactivity marked 304 of 307 vaccine-specific clones in convalescent patients.

V was shortened by 2 bases and J by 5 bases, with 12 bases between the two germline ends. CDR3 length: 14 residues. In germline, CDR1 is LNHDA, CDR2 SQIVND (reference sequence). Cultured CD4+ T-cell DNA underwent Oncomine TCR Beta short-read sequencing. TCRdb ran MiXCR on the PCR reads and lists one entry per CDR3 protein. The table lists about 9,100 distinct CDR3 sequences, 60% to 80% of them singletons. The origin of this receptor is a human donor who had recovered from COVID-19. The sequencing input was CD4+ T cells from blood, cultured in vitro. This chain uses TRBV19 with TRBJ1-2; D remains ambiguous. This chain's CDR3 is CASSILMMGYGYTF. The CDR3 nucleotides are TGTGCCAGTAGTATACTCATGATGGGGTATGGCTACACCTTC.